Shown below are 27 T cell receptor beta chains from a single sample sequenced in a study of memory CD8 T cells in hepatitis C reinfection. Noted time point: pre-reinfection, 55 to 20 weeks before reinfection detection. Sorted cells were sequenced directly ex vivo without any in vitro expansion. Method: immunoSEQ multiplex PCR; TCRdb's copy keeps in-frame clones and lacks some. The table has just over 50,000 clones, over 85% seen once. Sequencing used naive CD8+ T cells sorted from blood. These receptors all come from a man aged 18 to 30 with hepatitis C virus infection.

The chain combines TRBV15 with TRBJ1-6; 9 bases fit TRBD1. The CDR3 is 17 amino acids. The V gene's germline CDR1 is LNHNV and CDR2 YYDKDF (reference sequence). The junction had 11 bases not matched to a gene; V was cut back by 3 bases and J by 8 bases. The CDR3 region has the DNA TGTGCCACCAGCAGGGACCGGGACAGGGTTGCGGATTCACCCCTCCACTTT. Translation gives CATSRDRDRVADSPLHF.

Comments on this clone: The junction does not match germline at one end; this may be a read error. V and J are TRBV7-6 and TRBJ2-1; D not resolved. The CDR3 sequence is 14 residues long. Germline CDR1 reads SGHVS; CDR2 reads FNYEAQ. The CDR3 DNA sequence: TGTGCCAGCAGCAACACTGGAGTCTACAATGATCAGTTCTTC. This encodes CASSNTGVYNDQFF.

The CDR3, as DNA: TGTGCCAGCAGCTTAGGGGGGGCATACAATGAGCAGTTCTTC. It codes for CASSLGGAYNEQFF. The chain combines TRBV13 with TRBJ2-1; possible D gene TRBD1, 6 bases. Per germline, CDR1 PRHDT and CDR2 FYEKMQ (reference sequence). CDR3 length equals 14 residues. The germline V and J ends were trimmed by 0 bases and 4 bases, with 7 bases remaining between them.

A few counts support this clone. The rearrangement links TRBV2 to TRBJ1-5; 7 bases are shared with TRBD1. The length of the CDR3 is 15 residues. In germline, CDR1 is SNHLY, CDR2 FYNNEI. J was trimmed by 1 base and V by 5 bases; bases with no gene match: 5. Here the CDR3 reads CASSSWTGSNQPQHF. For the CDR3, the DNA is TGTGCCAGCAGTTCCTGGACAGGCAGCAATCAGCCCCAGCATTTT.

The chain recombines TRBV2 with TRBJ2-7; 13 bases line up with TRBD2. The trim removed 3 bases at V and 5 bases at J, leaving 10 bases unmatched. The CDR3 sequence is 17 residues long. CDR1 SNHLY and CDR2 FYNNEI come from the germline V gene. Here the CDR3 DNA reads TGTGCCAGCAGTGACCCGGGTACTAGCGGGAGGGAGGACGAGCAGTACTTC. Amino acids: CASSDPGTSGREDEQYF. The full variable domain, with the rest looked up from reference TRBV2 and TRBJ2-7, is EPEVTQTPSHQVTQMGQEVILRCVPISNHLYFYWYRQILGQKVEFLVSFYNNEISEKSEIFDDQFSVERPDGSNFTLKIRSTKLEDSAMYFCASSDPGTSGREDEQYFGPGTRLTVT.

Written as DNA, the CDR3 is TGCAGCGTGGGACTAGCGGGAGTCAATGAGCAGTTCTTC. Protein sequence: CSVGLAGVNEQFF. The V call is TRBV29-1, the J call TRBJ2-1; 14 nucleotides match TRBD2. Germline-derived CDR1 and CDR2 are SQVTM and ANQGSEA. The length of the CDR3 is 13 residues. J was trimmed by 6 bases and V by 6 bases; bases with no gene match: 1.

This clone appeared a single time. The chain is built from TRBV28 and TRBJ2-7; possible D gene TRBD2, 6 bases. Trimming removed 3 bases from V and 1 base from J, with 10 bases in between. This CDR3 contains 14 residues. In germline, CDR1 is MDHEN, CDR2 SYDVKM. The CDR3 coding sequence is TGTGCCAGCAGTTTGGCGGGGACTTCCTACGAGCAGTACTTC. Its protein is CASSLAGTSYEQYF.

This chain uses TRBV4-2 with TRBJ2-1, with 10 nucleotides matching TRBD1. The germline V gene has CDR1 LGHNA and CDR2 YNFKEQ. This CDR3 spans 18 amino acids. J lost 10 bases, V lost 4 bases, and 19 bases had no gene match. CDR3 amino acids: CASSRRASGTGVSGEQFF. In DNA, the CDR3 is TGTGCCAGCAGCCGTCGTGCGAGCGGGACAGGGGTTTCGGGGGAGCAGTTCTTC.

This clone has a single count. V is TRBV9 and J is TRBJ2-2; tentatively, D is TRBD2 (5 bases). The CDR3 is 15 residues long. V was pared by 1 base and J by 0 bases, with 7 bases between. The germline V gene has CDR1 SGDLS and CDR2 YYNGEE. The CDR3 bases are TGTGCCAGCAGCGTAACCGGGGCGAACACCGGGGAGCTGTTTTTT. Protein: CASSVTGANTGELFF. The full variable domain, rest sourced from reference TRBV9 and TRBJ2-2, is DSGVTQTPKHLITATGQRVTLRCSPRSGDLSVYWYQQSLDQGLQFLIQYYNGEERAKGNILERFSAQQFPDLHSELNLSSLELGDSALYFCASSVTGANTGELFFGEGSRLTVL.

The genes are TRBV9 and TRBJ2-1, with 8 bases matching TRBD2. The CDR3 covers 15 residues. Germline CDR1 and CDR2: SGDLS and YYNGEE. Losses at the gene ends were 0 bases for V and 6 bases for J; bases not matched to a gene: 5. As DNA, the CDR3 is TGTGCCAGCAGCGTAGAAGCGGGGGCCGCCAATGAGCAGTTCTTC. It codes for CASSVEAGAANEQFF.

CDR3 sequence (DNA): TGCGCCAGCAGCCAAGGGCAGAACTCTGGAAACACCATATATTTT. Protein product: CASSQGQNSGNTIYF. The chain is built from TRBV4-1 and TRBJ1-3; D is uncertain. From germline, CDR1 is MGHRA and CDR2 YSYEKL. CDR3 size: 15 residues. V was pared by 1 base and J by 0 bases, with 7 bases between.

This clone was recorded a few times. The chain has TRBV6-6 and TRBJ1-1; D may be TRBD1 (6 bases). This CDR3 contains 15 residues. V was trimmed by 4 bases and J by 0 bases, leaving 12 bases between them. The V gene's germline CDR1 is MNHNY and CDR2 SVGAGI (reference sequence). CDR3 region: CASSSPGQMNTEAFF. For the CDR3, the DNA is TGTGCCAGCAGTTCGCCGGGACAAATGAACACTGAAGCTTTCTTT.

This clone has a single count. This chain uses TRBV27 with TRBJ2-7, with TRBD1 matching over 10 bases. Germline V gives CDR1 MNHEY, CDR2 SMNVEV (reference sequence). Trimming took 3 bases from V and 3 from J; bases not matched to a gene: 5. This CDR3 has 15 amino acids. The DNA of the CDR3 is TGTGCCAGCAGTTTTCTAAGGGACAGGGGCTACGAGCAGTACTTC. Its protein is CASSFLRDRGYEQYF.

The V and J genes are TRBV7-2 and TRBJ2-3; 10 bases fit TRBD2. The CDR3 is made up of 18 amino acids. CDR1 and CDR2 from the germline V gene are SGHTA and FQGNSA. Unmatched junction bases numbered 7, after V lost 1 base and J lost 0 bases. The CDR3 region is CASSLVPSGGQSTDTQYF. The CDR3 coding sequence is TGTGCCAGCAGCTTAGTGCCTAGCGGGGGCCAAAGCACAGATACGCAGTATTTT.

V is TRBV28 and J is TRBJ2-1; TRBD2 is a possible D gene (7 bases). V lost 11 bases and J 7 bases, leaving 27 bases between the germline ends. The CDR3 is 16 residues long. Germline V gene data show CDR1 as MDHEN and CDR2 as SYDVKM. CDR3 in amino acids: CACTSGRGALWNEQFF. In nucleotides, the CDR3 is TGTGCCTGCACCTCAGGGAGGGGGGCTTTGTGGAATGAGCAGTTCTTC. Together with reference TRBV28 and TRBJ2-1, the CDR3 gives the full variable domain: DVKVTQSSRYLVKRTGEKVFLECVQDMDHENMFWYRQDPGLGLRLIYFSYDVKMKEKGDIPEGYSVSREKKERFSLILESASTNQTSMYLCACTSGRGALWNEQFFGPGTRLTVL.

This chain connects TRBV5-5 to TRBJ2-5, with 12 bases fitting TRBD1. The germline V gene encodes CDR1 SGHKS and CDR2 YYEKEE (reference sequence). Trimming cost V 5 bases and J 4 bases; bases outside gene matches: 9. This CDR3 region has 16 residues. The CDR3, as DNA: TGTGCCAGCAGTTCTACGGGACAGGGGGCCGTAGAGACCCAGTACTTC. It is translated as CASSSTGQGAVETQYF.

Notes on this clone: This specimen includes other DNA sequences encoding the same CDR3. The V gene is TRBV5-1, the J gene TRBJ2-3; weak D call: TRBD1 (5 bases). The V gene's germline CDR1 is SGHRS and CDR2 YFSETQ. This CDR3 comprises 14 residues. Trimming cost V 2 bases and J 2 bases, with 9 bases left between them. CDR3 sequence (DNA): TGCGCCAGCAGCTTAGCCAGGGACACAGATACGCAGTATTTT. This translates into CASSLARDTDTQYF. The full variable domain, in which reference TRBV5-1 and TRBJ2-3 provide the parts outside the CDR3, is KAGVTQTPRYLIKTRGQQVTLSCSPISGHRSVSWYQQTPGQGLQFLFEYFSETQRNKGNFPGRFSGRQFSNSRSEMNVSTLELGDSALYLCASSLARDTDTQYFGPGTRLTVL.

The chain employs TRBV21-1 and TRBJ2-7; the table's D call of TRBD1 was not tested on the DNA. TRBV21-1 is annotated as a pseudogene. The length of the CDR3 is 16 residues. The CDR3 spells CASSKVPGQGTYEQYV. The DNA for the CDR3 is TGTGCCAGCAGCAAAGTTCCGGGACAGGGGACCTACGAGCAGTACGTC.

The CDR3, as DNA: TGTGCCAGCACCCCGGGACTGCAATCCTACGAGCAGTACGTC. Amino acid sequence: CASTPGLQSYEQYV. The genes are TRBV27 and TRBJ2-7; possible D gene TRBD2, 6 bases. The V gene's germline CDR1 is MNHEY and CDR2 SMNVEV (reference sequence). Trimming took 7 bases from V and 1 from J, leaving 14 bases between them. CDR3 length: 14 amino acids.

The CDR3, as DNA: TGTGCCAGCACCCCAGGGACTAGCGGGGGCCACGAGCAGTACTTC. Amino acids: CASTPGTSGGHEQYF. The chain couples TRBV2 to TRBJ2-7; 14 bases are a match to TRBD2. The germline CDR1 and CDR2 sequences are SNHLY and FYNNEI. V lost 7 bases and J lost 5; bases outside the gene matches: 7. The CDR3 is 15 amino acids.

The chain links TRBV7-6 to TRBJ2-7; 9 positions agree with TRBD1. The V gene end was trimmed by 5 bases and the J gene end by 3 bases; junction bases not matched to a gene: 5. The CDR3 covers 14 residues. Germline V gives CDR1 SGHVS, CDR2 FNYEAQ. The CDR3 spells CASSGDRGSYEQYF. The CDR3 bases are TGTGCCAGCAGCGGCGACAGGGGGAGCTACGAGCAGTACTTC.

The CDR3 protein is CASSFFLPSQETQYF. CDR3 bases: TGTGCCAGCAGCTTTTTCCTACCTAGCCAAGAGACCCAGTACTTC. The rearrangement uses TRBV7-9 and TRBJ2-5; no clear D gene. Looked up from germline, CDR1 is SEHNR and CDR2 is FQNEAQ (reference sequence). Between the trimmed V and J ends, which lost 3 bases and 1 base, there was a span of 12 bases. This CDR3 comprises 15 residues. The variable domain in full, completed from reference TRBV7-9 and TRBJ2-5, reads DTGVSQNPRHKITKRGQNVTFRCDPISEHNRLYWYRQTLGQGPEFLTYFQNEAQLEKSRLLSDRFSAERPKGSFSTLEIQRTEQGDSAMYLCASSFFLPSQETQYFGPGTRLLVL.

The CDR3, as DNA: TGTGCCAGCAGTCCCCGGGACAGAAACACTGAAGCTTTCTTT. Translated: CASSPRDRNTEAFF. This chain uses TRBV27 with TRBJ1-1; 7 nucleotides align to TRBD1. V shed 5 bases, J shed 2 bases, and the junction held 5 bases outside the gene matches. The CDR3 has 14 residues. CDR1 and CDR2 from the germline V gene are MNHEY and SMNVEV (reference sequence).

This clone was recorded only once. The chain has TRBV10-3 and TRBJ2-5, with D possibly TRBD2 on 8 matching bases. CDR1 is ENHRY and CDR2 is SYGVKD in the germline V gene. Trimming took off 2 bases at V and 3 bases at J, with 19 bases between the two ends. This CDR3 has 17 residues. CDR3 loop: CAISETGTAGDKETQYF. The CDR3 bases are TGTGCCATCAGTGAGACCGGGACAGCGGGGGATAAAGAGACCCAGTACTTC.

CDR3 protein: CASSGGTSGRSSYNEQFF. The CDR3 DNA follows: TGTGCCAGCAGTGGCGGGACTAGCGGGAGGAGCTCCTACAATGAGCAGTTCTTC. J is TRBJ2-1 and V is TRBV25-1, with 15 nucleotides matching TRBD2. The ends lost 4 bases at V and 0 bases at J; junction bases unmatched: 4. This CDR3 region has 18 residues. Germline loops: CDR1 MGHDK, CDR2 SYGVNS.

This clone was observed once. The chain has TRBV7-2 and TRBJ2-5, with 8 bases identical to TRBD1. The trim removed 2 bases at V and 1 base at J, leaving 3 bases unmatched. The CDR3 sequence is 15 residues long. Germline values: CDR1 SGHTA, CDR2 FQGNSA. CDR3 region: CASSLQGASQETQYF. DNA of the CDR3: TGTGCCAGCAGCTTACAGGGGGCAAGCCAAGAGACCCAGTACTTC. Using reference TRBV7-2 and TRBJ2-5 for the parts outside the CDR3, the full variable domain is GAGVSQSPSNKVTEKGKDVELRCDPISGHTALYWYRQSLGQGLEFLIYFQGNSAPDKSGLPSDRFSAERTGGSVSTLTIQRTQQEDSAVYLCASSLQGASQETQYFGPGTRLLVL.

The chain uses TRBV10-2 and TRBJ2-7, with a weak D call TRBD1 (6 bases). CDR3 length: 13 amino acids. V was clipped by 3 bases and J by 4 bases, with 10 bases between them. Looked up from germline, CDR1 is WSHSY and CDR2 is SAAADI. The CDR3, as DNA: TGCGCCAGCAGTGAACAGGGAATATACGAGCAGTACGTC. Residues: CASSEQGIYEQYV.